The 25 T cell receptor beta chains below were found in one sample sequenced in a study of beta chain features in type 1 diabetes. The authors reverse transcribed all of the isolated RNA, so sequencing captured expressed TCRB transcripts. Only in-frame clones appear in the TCRdb table, and some are missing; sequencing was by immunoSEQ multiplex PCR. The sample lists 300,000 to 400,000 clones, 10% to 15% seen once, with 0.017% in the top ten. Sequenced material: naive CD4+ T cells from blood. The source is a man aged 18 to 30 in good health.

The chain couples TRBV7-9 to TRBJ1-4; weak D call: TRBD1 (5 bases). CDR1 and CDR2 (germline): SEHNR, FQNEAQ (reference sequence). Between the trimmed V and J ends, which lost 11 bases and 2 bases, there was a span of 18 bases. The CDR3 is 15 amino acids. CDR3 sequence reads: CASVEKGSTNEKLFF. CDR3 nucleotides: TGTGCCTCCGTAGAAAAGGGGTCGACTAATGAAAAACTGTTTTTT.

The CDR3 protein is CASSVSITFNNEQFF. CDR3 bases: TGTGCCAGCAGCGTAAGCATTACCTTTAACAATGAGCAGTTCTTC. The chain combines TRBV5-5 with TRBJ2-1; D is ambiguous. Germline V gives CDR1 SGHKS, CDR2 YYEKEE (reference sequence). This CDR3 is 15 amino acids long. The V gene lost 4 bases and the J gene lost 5 bases, with 16 bases spanning the gap.

The rearrangement links TRBV28 to TRBJ1-2, with D tentatively TRBD1 (6 bases). The germline gives CDR1 MDHEN, CDR2 SYDVKM. V lost 3 bases and J lost 3, with 14 bases in between. This CDR3 spans 15 amino acids. This chain's CDR3 is CASSFYRAMDYGYTF. CDR3 DNA: TGTGCCAGCAGTTTTTACAGGGCGATGGACTATGGCTACACCTTC.

V gene TRBV4-3 combines with J gene TRBJ2-7; weak D call: TRBD1 (5 bases). This CDR3 spans 16 amino acids. V was trimmed by 0 bases and J by 5 bases, leaving 17 bases between them. CDR1 is LGHNA and CDR2 is YSLEER in the germline V gene. As DNA, the CDR3 is TGCGCCAGCAGCCAAGATCCCCCGGGCAGGGTCAACGAGCAGTACTTC. Protein sequence: CASSQDPPGRVNEQYF.

This clone was picked up a small number of times. The chain couples TRBV29-1 to TRBJ2-7; D possibly corresponds to TRBD1 (6 bases). Germline V lookup: CDR1 SQVTM, CDR2 ANQGSEA. The CDR3 totals 13 residues. Trimming shortened V by 6 bases and J by 6 bases, and 18 bases separated the two germline ends. The CDR3 loop reads CSVGTTGSGEQYF. The CDR3 bases are TGCAGCGTGGGGACAACAGGGTCGGGCGAGCAGTACTTC.

This chain connects TRBV4-3 to TRBJ2-3; D is undetermined. Between the trimmed V and J ends, which lost 0 bases and 5 bases, there was a span of 15 bases. The CDR3 has 16 amino acids. The V gene's germline CDR1 is LGHNA and CDR2 YSLEER. The CDR3 is CASSQDSAGPRDTQYF. The CDR3, as DNA: TGCGCCAGCAGCCAAGATTCGGCAGGCCCCAGAGATACGCAGTATTTT.

The chain is built from TRBV9 and TRBJ1-5; TRBD1 is a possible D gene (6 bases). The CDR3 sequence is 15 residues long. V was shortened by 2 bases and J by 6 bases, with 15 bases between the two germline ends. Germline V CDR1 and CDR2: SGDLS, YYNGEE. The CDR3 nucleotides are TGTGCCAGCAGCGTGGGAACAGGGAAACCTCAGCCCCAGCATTTT. Its protein product is CASSVGTGKPQPQHF.

The table lists this clone with a few counts. The chain joins TRBV18 to TRBJ1-1, with 9 bases that match TRBD1. V dropped 3 bases and J dropped 6; count of bases not matched to a gene: 5. Germline lookup yields CDR1 KGHSH and CDR2 LQKENI. The CDR3 is 14 residues long. CDR3 in DNA: TGTGCCAGCTCACCGACAGGGGGGATCGCTGAAGCTTTCTTT. This gives the protein CASSPTGGIAEAFF.

The chain has TRBV28 and TRBJ2-2, with TRBD1 identical over 7 bases. The V gene's germline CDR1 is MDHEN and CDR2 SYDVKM. The V gene end was trimmed by 8 bases and the J gene end by 4 bases; junction bases not matched to a gene: 10. The CDR3 runs 15 residues. Written as DNA, the CDR3 is TGTGCCAGCCGGAGACAGGGAACGGGCACCGGGGAGCTGTTTTTT. Protein: CASRRQGTGTGELFF. The full variable domain, its missing parts supplied by reference TRBV28 and TRBJ2-2, is DVKVTQSSRYLVKRTGEKVFLECVQDMDHENMFWYRQDPGLGLRLIYFSYDVKMKEKGDIPEGYSVSREKKERFSLILESASTNQTSMYLCASRRQGTGTGELFFGEGSRLTVL.

This clone has more than one count but fewer than ten. This chain connects TRBV15 to TRBJ2-7, with D perhaps TRBD1 (6 bases). Germline lookup yields CDR1 LNHNV and CDR2 YYDKDF (reference sequence). The CDR3 is 16 residues long. The V and J ends lost 0 bases and 4 bases respectively, with 16 bases between them. CDR3 loop: CATSRDLGTKLYEQYF. For the CDR3, the DNA is TGTGCCACCAGCAGAGACTTGGGGACAAAGCTTTACGAGCAGTACTTC.

This clone has only one observation. The chain uses TRBV4-1 and TRBJ2-3; D gene ambiguous. V was trimmed by 0 bases and J by 5 bases, leaving 6 bases between them. Germline V gene data show CDR1 as MGHRA and CDR2 as YSYEKL. This CDR3 region has 13 residues. CDR3 sequence reads: CASSQEVRDTQYF. The CDR3 nucleotides read TGCGCCAGCAGCCAAGAAGTTAGAGATACGCAGTATTTT.

This clone was picked up a small number of times. J is TRBJ2-3 and V is TRBV9, with 8 positions matching TRBD2. CDR1 SGDLS and CDR2 YYNGEE come from the germline V gene. The CDR3 contains 15 residues. V lost 2 bases and J lost 3; bases outside the gene matches: 5. The CDR3 is CASSVSGGQTDTQYF. In DNA, the CDR3 is TGTGCCAGCAGCGTTTCGGGGGGGCAAACAGATACGCAGTATTTT.

This clone was counted a few times. The J gene is TRBJ2-1, the V gene TRBV30; 12 nucleotides agree with TRBD2. The germline gives CDR1 GTSNPN, CDR2 SVGIG (reference sequence). This CDR3 has 14 residues. Trimming cost V 8 bases and J 6 bases; bases outside gene matches: 8. The CDR3 region is CARTLAGGFNEQFF. The CDR3 region has the DNA TGTGCCCGAACACTAGCGGGAGGCTTCAATGAGCAGTTCTTC.

In the case of this clone: The sample contains more than one DNA sequence encoding this CDR3. V is TRBV7-2 and J is TRBJ1-1, with D possibly being TRBD1 (5 bases). Germline V gene data show CDR1 as SGHTA and CDR2 as FQGNSA. V dropped 2 bases and J dropped 2 bases, with 6 bases sitting between them. The CDR3 consists of 13 residues. CDR3 sequence (DNA): TGTGCCAGCAGCTTAAGGGGTAACACTGAAGCTTTCTTT. It specifies CASSLRGNTEAFF.

In this sample, this clone turned up a few times. CDR3 nucleotides: TGTGCCAGCGCCACTAGCGGGAGGGCCTATGAGCAGTTCTTC. This encodes CASATSGRAYEQFF. J is TRBJ2-1 and V is TRBV28; 13 nucleotides agree with TRBD2. The CDR3 runs to 14 residues. CDR1 is MDHEN and CDR2 is SYDVKM in the germline V gene. With 8 bases clipped from V and 8 bases from J, the junction kept 6 bases outside the gene matches. Based on the CDR3 plus reference TRBV28 and TRBJ2-1, the full variable domain is DVKVTQSSRYLVKRTGEKVFLECVQDMDHENMFWYRQDPGLGLRLIYFSYDVKMKEKGDIPEGYSVSREKKERFSLILESASTNQTSMYLCASATSGRAYEQFFGPGTRLTVL.

The chain links TRBV6-5 to TRBJ1-4; D is perhaps TRBD1 (6 bases). The germline CDR1 and CDR2 sequences are MNHEY and SVGAGI. The CDR3 sequence is 14 residues long. V was clipped by 5 bases and J by 8 bases, with 15 bases between them. The CDR3 protein is CASSQQGINEKLFF. The CDR3 nucleotides are TGTGCCAGCAGTCAACAGGGTATAAACGAAAAACTGTTTTTT.

V usage is TRBV5-1 and J usage is TRBJ1-4, with unresolved D. CDR1 is SGHRS, CDR2 YFSETQ, per germline. V lost 0 bases, J lost 4 bases, and 7 bases lay in between. The CDR3 is 14 residues long. CDR3 DNA sequence: TGCGCCAGCAGCTTGGGGCCCCTTAATGAAAAACTGTTTTTT. It translates to CASSLGPLNEKLFF.

The rearrangement joins TRBV9 to TRBJ1-2, with a possible D match to TRBD1 (5 bases). The V and J ends lost 0 bases and 8 bases respectively, with 14 bases between them. CDR3 length: 14 residues. CDR1 is SGDLS, CDR2 YYNGEE, per germline. This CDR3 is CASSVDGGGTGYTF. In DNA, the CDR3 is TGTGCCAGCAGCGTAGATGGGGGGGGTACGGGCTACACCTTC.

The chain carries TRBV19 and TRBJ1-5, with 7 bases fitting TRBD1. J was trimmed by 5 bases and V by 6 bases; bases with no gene match: 13. Germline CDR1 reads LNHDA; CDR2 reads SQIVND (reference sequence). The CDR3 has 16 amino acids. CDR3: CASRDRQGGGYQPQHF. CDR3 bases: TGTGCCAGTAGGGATAGACAGGGCGGAGGGTATCAGCCCCAGCATTTT.

The chain employs TRBV6-1 and TRBJ1-1, with a tentative D call TRBD1 (5 bases). The V gene's germline CDR1 is MNHNS and CDR2 SASEGT. The CDR3 is 12 amino acids. Between the trimmed V and J ends, which lost 4 bases and 8 bases, there was a span of 11 bases. The DNA for the CDR3 is TGTGCCAGCAGTGTGCGGGAGGGGGAAGCTTTCTTT. Translated, it gives CASSVREGEAFF.

This clone was counted between two and nine times. The chain uses TRBV6-6 and TRBJ2-3, with TRBD1 matching over 11 bases. Germline V CDR1 and CDR2: MNHNY, SVGAGI (reference sequence). The CDR3 runs 14 residues. The ends lost 6 bases at V and 3 bases at J; junction bases unmatched: 2. DNA of the CDR3: TGTGCCAGCAGGCGGGACAGGGGGACAGATACGCAGTATTTT. It is translated as CASRRDRGTDTQYF.

In its sample, this clone was seen a few times. The chain carries TRBV5-1 and TRBJ2-7; TRBD1 agrees at 7 bases. CDR3 length equals 13 residues. The J segment lost 4 bases and the V segment lost 4 bases, leaving 5 bases of the junction unmatched. CDR1 and CDR2 from the germline V gene are SGHRS and YFSETQ. The CDR3: CASSLGQEYEQYF. In DNA form, the CDR3 reads TGCGCCAGCAGCCTAGGACAGGAATACGAGCAGTACTTC.

The chain's CDR3 is CAWREPGTGYNYGYTF. As DNA, the CDR3 is TGTGCCTGGAGAGAACCTGGGACAGGGTATAACTATGGCTACACCTTC. The chain carries TRBV30 and TRBJ1-2; 9 positions match TRBD1. The CDR3 runs to 16 residues. Germline loops: CDR1 GTSNPN, CDR2 SVGIG (reference sequence). Trimming at V came to 3 bases and at J to 1 base, leaving 9 bases not matched to a gene.

Comment on this clone: Other DNA sequences from this sample encode an identical CDR3 as well. The chain links TRBV6-6 to TRBJ1-2; TRBD1 matches at 7 bases. The CDR3 covers 13 residues. J gave up 1 base and V 6 bases, and 2 bases lay outside the gene matches. Germline V gives CDR1 MNHNY, CDR2 SVGAGI (reference sequence). CDR3 DNA: TGTGCCAGCAGCCGGGACAGTAACTATGGCTACACCTTC. It codes for CASSRDSNYGYTF.

The rearrangement uses TRBV21-1 and TRBJ2-3; the tabulated D call, TRBD1, remains unverified against the DNA. TRBV21-1 is labeled a pseudogene. CDR3 length: 14 residues. CDR3 in DNA: TGTGCCAGCTCTCGAGGCAGGGACACAGATACGCAGTATTTT. This sequence encodes CASSRGRDTDTQYF.